This T cell receptor beta chain was recovered during a study of blood T cell repertoires in COVID-19. Study details: The analysed material was cDNA or gDNA that came from T cells, B-cell-depleted T cells, or PBMCs.

Recruits, aged roughly 18 to 90 years, lived in 25 or so US areas. Self-reported history from a screening survey and questionnaire set each donor's cohort. Original handling: By means of reference gene primer amplification, nucleated cell counts were estimated. TCRdb keeps only in-frame clones here, not all; method: immunoSEQ multiplex PCR. V and J calls and clone size are as listed in that table; D and trimming were resolved from the DNA. The data contain roughly 230,000 clones, about nine tenths of them singletons. This clonotype originated in a woman in her thirties with acute COVID-19. The sequencing sample was made of PBMCs or T cells enriched from blood (not recorded which).

The CDR3 DNA is TGTGCCAGCAGCCTTCGAAGTCACGAGAATGAGCAGTTCTTC. Its translation: CASSLRSHENEQFF. The rearrangement uses TRBV9 and TRBJ2-1; the D is unclear. Germline-derived CDR1 and CDR2 are SGDLS and YYNGEE. Trimming took off 4 bases at V and 7 bases at J, with 15 bases between the two ends. This CDR3 contains 14 residues.